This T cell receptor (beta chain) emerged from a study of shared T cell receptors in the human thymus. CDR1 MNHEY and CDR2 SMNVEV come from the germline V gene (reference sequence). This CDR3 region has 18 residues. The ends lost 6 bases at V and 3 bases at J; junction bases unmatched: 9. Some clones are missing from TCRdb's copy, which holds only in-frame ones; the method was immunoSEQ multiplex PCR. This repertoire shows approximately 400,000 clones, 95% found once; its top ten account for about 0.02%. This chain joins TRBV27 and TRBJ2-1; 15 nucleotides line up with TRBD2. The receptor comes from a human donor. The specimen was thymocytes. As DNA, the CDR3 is TGTGCCAGCAGCCAGCCGGGACTAGCGGGAGGCCACTACAATGAGCAGTTCTTC. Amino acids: CASSQPGLAGGHYNEQFF.